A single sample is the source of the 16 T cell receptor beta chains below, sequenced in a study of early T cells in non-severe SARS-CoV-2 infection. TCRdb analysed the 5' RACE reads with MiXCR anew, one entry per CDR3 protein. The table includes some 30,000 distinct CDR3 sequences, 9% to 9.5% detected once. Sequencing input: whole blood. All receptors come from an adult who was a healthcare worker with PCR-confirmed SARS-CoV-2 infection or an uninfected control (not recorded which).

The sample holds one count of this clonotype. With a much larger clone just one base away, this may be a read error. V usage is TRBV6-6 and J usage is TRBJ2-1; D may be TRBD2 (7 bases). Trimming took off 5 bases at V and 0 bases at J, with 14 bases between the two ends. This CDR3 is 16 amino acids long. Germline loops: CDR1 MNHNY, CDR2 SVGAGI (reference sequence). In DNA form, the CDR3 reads TGTGCCAGCAGTAAATGGGAGGGGGACTCCTACAATGAGCAGTTCTTC. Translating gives CASSKWEGDSYNEQFF.

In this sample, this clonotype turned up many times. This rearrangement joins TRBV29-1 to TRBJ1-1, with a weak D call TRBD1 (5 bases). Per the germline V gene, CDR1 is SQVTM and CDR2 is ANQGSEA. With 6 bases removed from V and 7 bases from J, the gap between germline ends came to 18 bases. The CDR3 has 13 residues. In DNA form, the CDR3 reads TGCAGCGTATACTCGGGACTCGGAGGTGAAGCTTTCTTT. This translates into CSVYSGLGGEAFF. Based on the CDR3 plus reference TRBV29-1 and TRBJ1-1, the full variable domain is SAVISQKPSRDICQRGTSLTIQCQVDSQVTMMFWYRQQPGQSLTLIATANQGSEATYESGFVIDKFPISRPNLTFSTLTVSNMSPEDSSIYLCSVYSGLGGEAFFGQGTRLTVV.

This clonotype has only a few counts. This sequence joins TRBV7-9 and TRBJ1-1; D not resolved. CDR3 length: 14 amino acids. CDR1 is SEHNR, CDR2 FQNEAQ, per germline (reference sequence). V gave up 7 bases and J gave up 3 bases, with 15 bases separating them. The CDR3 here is CASTGVSSYTEAFF. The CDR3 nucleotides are TGTGCCAGCACTGGGGTTTCCAGCTACACTGAAGCTTTCTTT.

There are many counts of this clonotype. The CDR3 nucleotides are TGCAGTGCTAGAGCGACGAGGACAGGGGGCAATAATTCACCCCTCCACTTT. Encoded protein: CSARATRTGGNNSPLHF. The chain has TRBV20-1 and TRBJ1-6, with 11 bases fitting TRBD1. The CDR3 totals 17 residues. Germline values: CDR1 DFQATT, CDR2 SNEGSKA (reference sequence). Unmatched junction bases numbered 7, after V lost 1 base and J lost 5 bases.

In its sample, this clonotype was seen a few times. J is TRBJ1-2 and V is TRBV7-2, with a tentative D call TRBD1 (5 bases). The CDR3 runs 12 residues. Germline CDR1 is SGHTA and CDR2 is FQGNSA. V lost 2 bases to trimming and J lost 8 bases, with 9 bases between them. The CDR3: CASSLSGTGYTF. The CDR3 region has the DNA TGTGCCAGCAGCTTATCCGGGACGGGCTACACCTTC.

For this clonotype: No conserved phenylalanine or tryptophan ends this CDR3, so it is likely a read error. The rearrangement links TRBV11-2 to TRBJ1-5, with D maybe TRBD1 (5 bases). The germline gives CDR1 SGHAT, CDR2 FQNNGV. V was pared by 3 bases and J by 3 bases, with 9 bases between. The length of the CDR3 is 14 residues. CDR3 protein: CASSFGQTNQPQHS. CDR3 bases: TGTGCCAGCAGCTTTGGACAAACCAATCAGCCCCAGCATTCT.

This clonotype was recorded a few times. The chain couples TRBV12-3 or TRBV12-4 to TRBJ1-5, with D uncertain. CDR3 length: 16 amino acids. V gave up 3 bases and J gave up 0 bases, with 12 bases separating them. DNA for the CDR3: TGTGCCAGCAGTTTTGGCGGGAAGAATAGCAATCAGCCCCAGCATTTT. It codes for CASSFGGKNSNQPQHF.

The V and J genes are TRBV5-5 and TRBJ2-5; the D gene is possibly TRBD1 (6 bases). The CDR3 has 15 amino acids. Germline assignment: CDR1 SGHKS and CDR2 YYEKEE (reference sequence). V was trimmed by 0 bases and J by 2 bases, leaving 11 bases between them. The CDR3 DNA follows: TGTGCCAGCAGCTTGGCAACAGGGCGACAAGAGACCCAGTACTTC. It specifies CASSLATGRQETQYF.

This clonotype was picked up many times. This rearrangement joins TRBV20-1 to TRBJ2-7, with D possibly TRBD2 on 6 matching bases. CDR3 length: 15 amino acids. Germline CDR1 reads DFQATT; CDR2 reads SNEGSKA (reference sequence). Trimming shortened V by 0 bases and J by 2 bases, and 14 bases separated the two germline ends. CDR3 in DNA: TGCAGTGCTAGAGATCTAGGGAGGCCTACCTACGAGCAGTACTTC. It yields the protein CSARDLGRPTYEQYF.

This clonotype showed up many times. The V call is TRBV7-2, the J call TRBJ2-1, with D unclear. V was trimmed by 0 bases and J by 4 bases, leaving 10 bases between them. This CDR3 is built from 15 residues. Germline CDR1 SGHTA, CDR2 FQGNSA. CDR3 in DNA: TGTGCCAGCAGCTTAGCCGACCGGGCGTACAATGAGCAGTTCTTC. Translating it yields CASSLADRAYNEQFF. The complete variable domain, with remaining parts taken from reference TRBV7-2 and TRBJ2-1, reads GAGVSQSPSNKVTEKGKDVELRCDPISGHTALYWYRQSLGQGLEFLIYFQGNSAPDKSGLPSDRFSAERTGGSVSTLTIQRTQQEDSAVYLCASSLADRAYNEQFFGPGTRLTVL.

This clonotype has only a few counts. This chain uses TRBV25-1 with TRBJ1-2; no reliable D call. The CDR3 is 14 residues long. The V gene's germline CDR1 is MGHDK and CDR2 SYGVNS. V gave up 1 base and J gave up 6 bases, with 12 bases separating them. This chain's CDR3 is CASSEFSQADGYTF. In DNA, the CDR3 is TGTGCCAGCAGTGAATTCAGCCAGGCGGATGGCTACACCTTC.

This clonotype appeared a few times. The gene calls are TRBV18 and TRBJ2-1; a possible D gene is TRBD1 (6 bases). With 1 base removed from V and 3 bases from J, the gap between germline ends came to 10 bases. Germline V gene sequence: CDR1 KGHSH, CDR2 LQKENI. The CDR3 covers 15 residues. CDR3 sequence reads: CASSPRQAGYNEQFF. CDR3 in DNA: TGTGCCAGCTCACCACGACAGGCGGGCTACAATGAGCAGTTCTTC.

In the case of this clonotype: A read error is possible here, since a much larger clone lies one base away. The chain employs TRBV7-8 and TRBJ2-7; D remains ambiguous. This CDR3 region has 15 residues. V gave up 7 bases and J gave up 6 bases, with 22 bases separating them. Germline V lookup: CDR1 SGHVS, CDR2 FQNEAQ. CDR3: CASNKISGSVGEQYF. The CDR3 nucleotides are TGTGCCAGCAACAAAATCTCGGGCTCGGTTGGCGAGCAGTACTTC.

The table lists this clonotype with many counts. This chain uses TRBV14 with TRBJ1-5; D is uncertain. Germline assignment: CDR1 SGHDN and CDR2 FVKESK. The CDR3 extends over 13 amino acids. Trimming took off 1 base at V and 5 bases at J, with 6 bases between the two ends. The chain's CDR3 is CASSQGRYQPQHF. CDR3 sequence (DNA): TGTGCCAGCAGCCAAGGTCGCTATCAGCCCCAGCATTTT.

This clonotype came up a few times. CDR3 residues: CASSFGQGTGNEQFF. The CDR3 nucleotides are TGTGCCAGCAGCTTCGGACAGGGCACCGGCAATGAGCAGTTCTTC. This chain joins TRBV7-2 and TRBJ2-1; 8 bases agree with TRBD1. The germline V gene has CDR1 SGHTA and CDR2 FQGNSA. This CDR3 has 15 residues. The junction had 7 bases not matched to a gene; V was cut back by 3 bases and J by 6 bases.

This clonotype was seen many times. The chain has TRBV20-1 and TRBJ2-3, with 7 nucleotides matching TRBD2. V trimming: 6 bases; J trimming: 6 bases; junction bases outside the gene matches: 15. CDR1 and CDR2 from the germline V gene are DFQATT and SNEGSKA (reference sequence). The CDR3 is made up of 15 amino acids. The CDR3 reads CSAPRLAPSPDTQYF. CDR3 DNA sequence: TGCAGTGCGCCCCGACTAGCTCCCTCCCCGGATACGCAGTATTTT.